The 14 T cell receptor beta chains reported below all come from one sample, sequenced in a study of blood T cell repertoires in COVID-19. Clones were read by immunoSEQ multiplex PCR, and TCRdb kept only the in-frame ones, dropping some. The sample lists about 250,000 clones, approximately 90% occurring once. Sequenced material: PBMCs or T cells enriched from blood (not recorded which). These receptors came from a woman in her fifties or sixties who had recovered from COVID-19.

The gene calls are TRBV28 and TRBJ1-2, with D perhaps matching TRBD1 (6 bases). CDR1 MDHEN and CDR2 SYDVKM come from the germline V gene. The V end was cut by 1 base, the J end by 8 bases, with 14 bases between. The CDR3 extends over 14 amino acids. Here the CDR3 reads CASSLSGAVGGYTF. CDR3 DNA sequence: TGTGCCAGCAGTTTATCAGGGGCGGTAGGCGGCTACACCTTC.

The chain joins TRBV4-3 to TRBJ2-5, with 8 bases fitting TRBD2. This CDR3 region has 16 residues. With V trimmed by 4 bases and J by 2 bases, 9 bases remained unmatched. CDR1 is LGHNA and CDR2 is YSLEER in the germline V gene. CDR3 residues: CASSRQTGGIQETQYF. CDR3 DNA: TGCGCCAGCAGCCGACAAACGGGGGGGATACAAGAGACCCAGTACTTC.

In this sample, this clone turned up a few times. The CDR3 nucleotides read TGTGCCAGCAGCTTAGATTACAGCTCCTATGGCTACACCTTC. It translates to CASSLDYSSYGYTF. The chain employs TRBV7-2 and TRBJ1-2; D is unresolved. Trimming shortened V by 1 base and J by 4 bases, and 10 bases separated the two germline ends. This CDR3 is 14 amino acids long. CDR1 is SGHTA and CDR2 is FQGNSA in the germline V gene.

The V gene is TRBV10-1, the J gene TRBJ2-1; 8 positions match TRBD1. Per germline, CDR1 WNHNN and CDR2 SYGVQD (reference sequence). Trimming removed 3 bases from V and 9 bases from J; junction bases left unmatched: 10. The CDR3 loop spans 15 amino acids. CDR3 loop: CASSDTTGGISEQFF. The CDR3 DNA sequence: TGCGCCAGCAGTGATACAACAGGGGGGATTAGTGAGCAGTTCTTC.

V and J are TRBV28 and TRBJ2-7; D is unclear. The germline gives CDR1 MDHEN, CDR2 SYDVKM. V shed 1 base and J shed 0 bases, with 13 bases lying between them. CDR3 length: 16 residues. CDR3: CASSLSLWRSSYEQYF. For the CDR3, the DNA is TGTGCCAGCAGTTTATCACTCTGGCGGAGCTCCTACGAGCAGTACTTC.

The chain links TRBV30 to TRBJ1-5; D is possibly TRBD1 (6 bases). Germline CDR1 GTSNPN, CDR2 SVGIG (reference sequence). The length of the CDR3 is 13 residues. Trimming removed 3 bases from V and 3 bases from J, with 9 bases in between. The chain's CDR3 is CAWRGDNNQPQHF. The CDR3, as DNA: TGTGCCTGGAGGGGGGACAACAATCAGCCCCAGCATTTT.

The chain carries TRBV6-2 or TRBV6-3 and TRBJ2-4; the D is unclear. Per the germline V gene, CDR1 is MNHEY and CDR2 is SVGEGT. Trimming pared 6 bases from V and 0 bases from J, leaving 9 bases between. The length of the CDR3 is 14 residues. CDR3 in amino acids: CASSQEPAKNIQYF. CDR3 in DNA: TGTGCCAGCAGCCAGGAGCCAGCCAAAAACATTCAGTACTTC.

The rearrangement joins TRBV7-3 to TRBJ1-3, with 9 positions matching TRBD1. V gave up 5 bases and J gave up 0 bases; unmatched junction bases: 5. Germline-derived CDR1 and CDR2 are SGHTA and FQGTGA. The CDR3 is made up of 16 amino acids. CDR3 DNA: TGTGCCAGCAGCCGACAGGGGGGAAACTCTGGAAACACCATATATTTT. It specifies CASSRQGGNSGNTIYF. Complete variable domain (other parts from reference TRBV7-3 and TRBJ1-3): GAGVSQTPSNKVTEKGKYVELRCDPISGHTALYWYRQSLGQGPEFLIYFQGTGAADDSGLPNDRFFAVRPEGSVSTLKIQRTERGDSAVYLCASSRQGGNSGNTIYFGEGSWLTVV.

Only a few counts were recorded for this clone. V gene TRBV6-6 combines with J gene TRBJ2-7, with 7 bases that match TRBD2. The CDR3 loop spans 13 amino acids. The V gene's germline CDR1 is MNHNY and CDR2 SVGAGI (reference sequence). After removal of 8 bases from V and 1 base from J, the junction contained 5 bases not matched to a gene. CDR3 residues: CASGRDRSYEQYF. The CDR3 DNA follows: TGTGCCAGCGGGAGGGACCGATCCTACGAGCAGTACTTC.

The CDR3 nucleotides are TGTGCCAGCAGTGAAGTTCTAGCCAAAAACATTCAGTACTTC. Translation gives CASSEVLAKNIQYF. The gene calls are TRBV2 and TRBJ2-4, with no clear D. Between the trimmed V and J ends, which lost 1 base and 0 bases, there was a span of 4 bases. The CDR3 loop spans 14 amino acids. Germline lookup yields CDR1 SNHLY and CDR2 FYNNEI.

CDR3 residues: CASSLPEFYGYTF. The CDR3 DNA sequence: TGTGCCAGCAGCTTGCCCGAGTTCTATGGCTACACCTTC. V usage is TRBV5-4 and J usage is TRBJ1-2; D not certain. The V gene's germline CDR1 is SGHNT and CDR2 YYREEE (reference sequence). The CDR3 runs to 13 residues. With 1 base removed from V and 4 bases from J, the gap between germline ends came to 8 bases.

This rearrangement joins TRBV9 to TRBJ1-4, with 8 nucleotides matching TRBD1. The CDR3 loop spans 17 amino acids. The germline V gene has CDR1 SGDLS and CDR2 YYNGEE. The V segment lost 2 bases and the J segment 0 bases; nucleotides outside the gene matches: 6. The CDR3 sequence: CASSVLGQGATNEKLFF. For the CDR3, the DNA is TGTGCCAGCAGCGTTCTTGGACAGGGAGCAACTAATGAAAAACTGTTTTTT.

This sequence joins TRBV5-1 and TRBJ1-5, with D possibly TRBD1 on 6 matching bases. Germline CDR1 and CDR2: SGHRS and YFSETQ. CDR3 length: 13 residues. V lost 4 bases and J 7 bases, leaving 12 bases between the germline ends. CDR3 in amino acids: CASSPQGGQPQHF. CDR3 DNA sequence: TGCGCCAGCAGCCCACAGGGAGGGCAGCCCCAGCATTTT. Combining the CDR3 with reference TRBV5-1 and TRBJ1-5 gives the whole variable domain KAGVTQTPRYLIKTRGQQVTLSCSPISGHRSVSWYQQTPGQGLQFLFEYFSETQRNKGNFPGRFSGRQFSNSRSEMNVSTLELGDSALYLCASSPQGGQPQHFGDGTRLSIL.

The chain combines TRBV7-3 with TRBJ2-5, with 9 bases that match TRBD2. J was trimmed by 3 bases and V by 6 bases; bases with no gene match: 14. The CDR3 contains 17 residues. Germline V gene data show CDR1 as SGHTA and CDR2 as FQGTGA. The CDR3 nucleotides read TGTGCCAGCAGTAAGAACCCCCCCGCGGGGGGGAAAGAGACCCAGTACTTC. Amino acid sequence: CASSKNPPAGGKETQYF.